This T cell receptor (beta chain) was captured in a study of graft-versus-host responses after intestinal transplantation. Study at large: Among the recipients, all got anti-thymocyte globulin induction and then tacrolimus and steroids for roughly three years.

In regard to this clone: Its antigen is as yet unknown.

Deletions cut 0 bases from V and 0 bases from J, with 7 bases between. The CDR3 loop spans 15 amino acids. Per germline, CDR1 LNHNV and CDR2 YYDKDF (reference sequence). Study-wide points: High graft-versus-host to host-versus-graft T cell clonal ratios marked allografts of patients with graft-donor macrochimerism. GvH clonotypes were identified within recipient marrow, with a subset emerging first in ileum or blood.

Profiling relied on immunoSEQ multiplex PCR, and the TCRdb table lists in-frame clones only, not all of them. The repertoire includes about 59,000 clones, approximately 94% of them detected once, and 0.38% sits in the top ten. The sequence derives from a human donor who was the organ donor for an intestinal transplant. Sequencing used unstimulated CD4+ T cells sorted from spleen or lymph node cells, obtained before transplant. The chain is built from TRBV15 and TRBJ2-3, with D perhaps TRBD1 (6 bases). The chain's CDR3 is CATSREGQSTDTQYF. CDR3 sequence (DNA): TGTGCCACCAGCAGAGAAGGACAGAGCACAGATACGCAGTATTTT.